In its sample, the clone carrying this T cell receptor (beta chain) was seen once. Its specificity is unknown. This specimen belongs to a study of tumor-infiltrating lymphocytes in primary liver carcinoma. Starting from around 0.45 ug of total RNA, TCR beta cDNA was produced with a primer in the constant region. Three nested multiplex PCR rounds of slightly modified ARM-PCR generated TCR beta libraries. TRBV1-TRBV30 forward and Cbeta reverse primers drove the first two roughly 10-cycle rounds. In TCRdb, the multiplex PCR reads were re-called with MiXCR into one record per CDR3 protein. The sample lists almost 200,000 distinct CDR3 sequences, roughly 61% seen once, with around 7.1% in the top ten. Findings and caveats of the study: Since sampling was bulk and unsorted, CD4+ and CD8+ repertoires were not compared.

CDR3 length: 15 amino acids. The V and J ends lost 5 bases and 1 base respectively, with 15 bases between them. Germline CDR1 and CDR2: MNHNS and SASEGT. Alongside blood RNA obtained from unsorted whole blood, germline DNA was also extracted. The source of this sequence is a woman between 55 and 75 years old with primary liver carcinoma and hepatitis B virus infection. The chain carries TRBV6-1 and TRBJ2-7; unclear D gene. The sequenced sample was peripheral blood. The CDR3 sequence: CASSLSSDLSYEQYF. The CDR3 DNA follows: TGTGCCAGCAGTTTATCCAGCGACCTATCCTACGAGCAGTACTTC.